These T cell receptor beta chains were read from a single sample in a study of cytomegalovirus exposure and HLA in healthy donors. Libraries were prepared by immunoSEQ multiplex PCR; TCRdb keeps only in-frame clonotypes and omits some of them. The sample lists about 360,000 clones, 70% to 90% occurring once. Sequencing was performed on PBMCs. The receptors stem from a woman aged 18-35 years in good health and CMV-seronegative. CDR3s include the opening cysteine and the closing phenylalanine or tryptophan. D genes are given only for firm matches. A row's size may be missing; if present it is once, few, many or a size class.

TRBV19	-	-	TRBJ2-7	CASSPGQSYEQYF	TGTGCCAGTAGTCCAGGACAGTCCTACGAGCAGTACTTC
TRBV6-1	TRBD1	-	TRBJ2-3	CASSVDRVGTDTQYF	TGTGCCAGCAGTGTGGACAGGGTGGGCACAGATACGCAGTATTTT
TRBV5-1	-	once	TRBJ1-4	CASSGNRDTEKLFF	TGCGCCAGCAGCGGGAACAGGGATACTGAAAAACTGTTTTTT
TRBV5-1	TRBD1	-	TRBJ2-4	CASRTQPQGAVSIQYF	TGCGCCAGCAGAACGCAGCCCCAGGGGGCGGTTAGCATTCAGTACTTC
TRBV5-4	TRBD1	-	TRBJ1-2	CASSLIRQGVDGYTF	TGTGCCAGCAGCTTAATTCGACAGGGGGTAGATGGCTACACCTTC
TRBV30	TRBD1	once	TRBJ1-5	CAWSVYQGARNQPQHF	TGTGCCTGGAGCGTGTACCAGGGGGCAAGGAATCAGCCCCAGCATTTT
TRBV6-6	-	-	TRBJ1-3	CASRVGGYSGNTIYF	TGTGCCAGCAGAGTCGGGGGGTACTCTGGAAACACCATATATTTT
TRBV2	TRBD2	-	TRBJ2-7	CASSEGLAGGRYEQYF	TGTGCCAGCAGTGAAGGTCTAGCGGGGGGTCGCTACGAGCAGTACTTC
TRBV6-1	-	once	TRBJ1-1	CASSPGVHTEAFF	TGTGCCAGCAGTCCGGGGGTTCACACTGAAGCTTTCTTT
TRBV10-1	-	once	TRBJ1-4	CASSEAVNEKLFF	TGCGCCAGCAGTGAAGCCGTTAATGAAAAACTGTTTTTT
TRBV4-2	TRBD1	-	TRBJ2-7	CASSQVQGASYEQYF	TGTGCCAGCAGCCAAGTACAGGGGGCTTCCTACGAGCAGTACTTC
TRBV28	TRBD1	-	TRBJ2-1	CASSPLRGSSYNEQFF	TGTGCCAGCAGCCCCCTCAGGGGGAGCTCCTACAATGAGCAGTTCTTC
TRBV27	TRBD1	-	TRBJ2-2	CASRTDRGRPGELFF	TGTGCCAGCAGGACAGACAGGGGGAGGCCCGGGGAGCTGTTTTTT
TRBV7-9	TRBD1	-	TRBJ1-5	CASSWGQGLEPQHF	TGTGCCAGCAGCTGGGGACAGGGGTTAGAGCCCCAGCATTTT
TRBV11-2	TRBD2	-	TRBJ2-1	CASSPGTRSHNEQFF	TGTGCCAGCAGCCCCGGGACTAGGTCACACAATGAGCAGTTCTTC
TRBV6-1	-	-	TRBJ2-5	CASSEASVIARETQYF	TGTGCCAGCAGTGAAGCGTCGGTGATAGCGCGAGAGACCCAGTACTTC
TRBV10-2	-	few	TRBJ2-7	CASSESLDYEQYF	TGCGCCAGCAGTGAGTCTCTAGACTACGAGCAGTACTTC
TRBV2	TRBD1	-	TRBJ2-5	CASSEARQGAGETQYF	TGTGCCAGCAGTGAAGCTAGACAGGGGGCCGGGGAGACCCAGTACTTC
TRBV30	TRBD1	-	TRBJ2-7	CAWSVETGGPYEQYF	TGTGCCTGGAGTGTAGAGACAGGGGGACCCTACGAGCAGTACTTC
TRBV6-5	-	-	TRBJ2-2	CASSYGLNTGELFF	TGTGCCAGCAGTTACGGACTAAACACCGGGGAGCTGTTTTTT
TRBV5-1	TRBD1	-	TRBJ2-7	CASSFWTGSYEQYF	TGCGCCAGCAGCTTCTGGACAGGGTCCTACGAGCAGTACTTC
TRBV28	TRBD2	-	TRBJ2-7	CASSPSGRSYYEQYF	TGTGCCAGCAGTCCTAGCGGGAGGTCCTACTACGAGCAGTACTTC
TRBV30	-	-	TRBJ2-1	CAWSVLPNEQFF	TGTGCCTGGAGTGTACTACCCAATGAGCAGTTCTTC
TRBV5-6	-	once	TRBJ2-1	CASSLRVRSDGNEQFF	TGTGCCAGCAGCCTCAGGGTGCGGTCGGACGGCAATGAGCAGTTCTTC
TRBV4-1	-	-	TRBJ1-1	CASRLMTGGNTEAFF	TGCGCCAGCAGGCTAATGACAGGTGGGAACACTGAAGCTTTCTTT
TRBV4-1	TRBD2	-	TRBJ2-5	CASSQGRFERGGETQYF	TGCGCCAGCAGCCAAGGAAGATTCGAGCGGGGGGGCGAGACCCAGTACTTC
TRBV4-1	-	-	TRBJ2-7	CASSHQRDEQYF	TGCGCCAGCAGCCACCAGCGGGACGAGCAGTACTTC
TRBV7-9	-	-	TRBJ2-7	CASSPRDLTYEQYF	TGTGCCAGCAGCCCCAGGGACTTAACCTACGAGCAGTACTTC
TRBV4-1	-	-	TRBJ1-2	CASSQIAGVNYGYTF	TGCGCCAGCAGCCAGATTGCGGGAGTTAACTATGGCTACACCTTC
TRBV30	TRBD2	-	TRBJ2-3	CAWSLLAGGTDTQYF	TGTGCCTGGAGTCTACTAGCGGGGGGAACAGATACGCAGTATTTT
TRBV5-1	TRBD1	-	TRBJ2-7	CASSGQGNEQYF	TGCGCCAGCAGCGGACAGGGAAACGAGCAGTACTTC
TRBV5-1	-	once	TRBJ1-1	CASSLVAGGMNTEAFF	TGCGCCAGCAGCTTGGTGGCAGGAGGTATGAACACTGAAGCTTTCTTT
TRBV29-1	TRBD1	-	TRBJ1-4	CSAGQGAGEKLFF	TGCAGCGCTGGACAGGGGGCCGGGGAAAAACTGTTTTTT
TRBV5-4	TRBD2	-	TRBJ2-7	CASSRSGTSRGEQYF	TGTGCCAGCAGCCGTTCCGGGACTAGTCGAGGAGAGCAGTACTTC
TRBV7-9	-	-	TRBJ2-3	CASSPPRADTQYF	TGTGCCAGCAGCCCGCCCCGGGCAGATACGCAGTATTTT
TRBV4-1	-	-	TRBJ2-7	CASSQDRWGGGYEQYF	TGCGCCAGCAGCCAAGATCGGTGGGGAGGGGGCTACGAGCAGTACTTC
TRBV27	TRBD1	-	TRBJ2-5	CASSLLSSGTGTQETQYF	TGTGCCAGCAGTTTATTGTCCTCCGGGACAGGGACACAAGAGACCCAGTACTTC
TRBV5-1	-	-	TRBJ1-1	CASSSRYNTEAFF	TGCGCCAGCAGCTCGCGATATAACACTGAAGCTTTCTTT
TRBV11-2	-	-	TRBJ1-1	CASSLRRGSYLNTEAFF	TGTGCCAGCAGCTTACGGAGAGGGAGTTACCTGAACACTGAAGCTTTCTTT
TRBV6-1	-	-	TRBJ1-4	CASRANEKLFF	TGTGCCAGCCGGGCTAATGAAAAACTGTTTTTT
TRBV5-1	TRBD2	-	TRBJ2-1	CASSFRPAGDVDNEQFF	TGCGCCAGCAGCTTCAGGCCAGCGGGAGATGTTGACAATGAGCAGTTCTTC
TRBV27	-	-	TRBJ2-1	CASSTGYNEQFF	TGTGCCAGCAGCACAGGGTACAATGAGCAGTTCTTC
TRBV28	-	-	TRBJ1-3	CASSPPGRGNTIYF	TGTGCCAGCAGCCCGCCCGGGAGGGGAAACACCATATATTTT
TRBV15	-	-	TRBJ2-5	CATSRVGAAQETQYF	TGTGCCACCAGCAGAGTAGGGGCAGCCCAAGAGACCCAGTACTTC
TRBV2	-	-	TRBJ2-3	CASRRWADTQYF	TGTGCCAGCCGCAGGTGGGCAGATACGCAGTATTTT
TRBV7-2	-	-	TRBJ2-7	CASSFGSYEQYF	TGTGCCAGCAGCTTCGGTTCCTACGAGCAGTACTTC
TRBV28	TRBD1	-	TRBJ2-7	CASTLGTAPYEQYF	TGTGCCAGCACCTTAGGGACAGCACCGTACGAGCAGTACTTC